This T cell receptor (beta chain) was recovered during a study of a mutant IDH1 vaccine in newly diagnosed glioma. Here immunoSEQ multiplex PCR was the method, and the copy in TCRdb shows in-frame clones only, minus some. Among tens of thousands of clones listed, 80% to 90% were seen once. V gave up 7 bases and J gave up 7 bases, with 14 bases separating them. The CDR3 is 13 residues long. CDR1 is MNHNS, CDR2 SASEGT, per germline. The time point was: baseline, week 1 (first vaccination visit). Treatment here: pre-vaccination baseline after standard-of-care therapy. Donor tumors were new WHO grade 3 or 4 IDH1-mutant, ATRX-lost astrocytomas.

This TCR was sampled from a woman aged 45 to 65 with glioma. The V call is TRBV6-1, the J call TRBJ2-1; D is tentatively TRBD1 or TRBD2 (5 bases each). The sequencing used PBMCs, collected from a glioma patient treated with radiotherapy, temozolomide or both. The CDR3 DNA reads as TGTGCCAGCATAACGGGGCTGCCAAATGAGCAGTTCTTC. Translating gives CASITGLPNEQFF.